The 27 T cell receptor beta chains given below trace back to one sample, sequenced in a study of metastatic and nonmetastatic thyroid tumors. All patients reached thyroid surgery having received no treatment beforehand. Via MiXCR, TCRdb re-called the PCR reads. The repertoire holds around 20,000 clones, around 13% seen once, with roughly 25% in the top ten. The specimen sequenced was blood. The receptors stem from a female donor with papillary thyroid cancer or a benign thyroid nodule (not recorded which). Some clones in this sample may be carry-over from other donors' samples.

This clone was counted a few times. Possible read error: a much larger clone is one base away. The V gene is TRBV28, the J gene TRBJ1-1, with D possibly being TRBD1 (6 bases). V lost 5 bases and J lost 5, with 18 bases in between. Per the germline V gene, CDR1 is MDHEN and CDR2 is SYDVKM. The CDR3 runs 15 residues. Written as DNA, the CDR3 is TGTGCCAGCAGTGAGGGGACACCCTCTGGGACTGAAGCTTTCTTT. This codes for CASSEGTPSGTEAFF.

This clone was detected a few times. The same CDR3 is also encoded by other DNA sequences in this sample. CDR3 sequence reads: CASKVGRAAEKLFF. CDR3 in DNA: TGTGCCAGCAAGGTGGGACGAGCTGCGGAAAAACTGTTTTTT. V and J are TRBV7-9 and TRBJ1-4; a possible D gene is TRBD1 (5 bases). CDR1 is SEHNR and CDR2 is FQNEAQ in the germline V gene (reference sequence). The CDR3 is 14 residues long. V lost 7 bases and J lost 8, with 17 bases in between.

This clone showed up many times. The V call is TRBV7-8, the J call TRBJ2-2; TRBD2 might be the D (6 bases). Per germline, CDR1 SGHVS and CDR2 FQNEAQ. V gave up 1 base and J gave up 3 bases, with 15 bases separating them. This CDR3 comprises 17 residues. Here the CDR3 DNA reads TGTGCCAGCAGCTTAGGCCCCCGCGGGATGTACACCGGGGAGCTGTTTTTT. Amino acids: CASSLGPRGMYTGELFF.

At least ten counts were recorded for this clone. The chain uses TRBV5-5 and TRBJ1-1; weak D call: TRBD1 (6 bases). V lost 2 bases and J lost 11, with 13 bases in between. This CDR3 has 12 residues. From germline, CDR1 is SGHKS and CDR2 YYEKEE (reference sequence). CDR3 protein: CASSFITGLAFF. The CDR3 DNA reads TGTGCCAGCAGCTTCATTACAGGGCTGGCTTTCTTT.

The CDR3 is CASSLVGRGPEKLFF. The CDR3 DNA follows: TGCGCCAGCAGCTTGGTTGGCAGGGGACCTGAAAAACTGTTTTTT. The genes are TRBV5-1 and TRBJ1-4; D possibly corresponds to TRBD1 (6 bases). V lost 0 bases, J lost 7 bases, and 13 bases lay in between. Germline V gene data show CDR1 as SGHRS and CDR2 as YFSETQ. The CDR3 contains 15 residues. Full variable domain (missing parts from reference TRBV5-1 and TRBJ1-4): KAGVTQTPRYLIKTRGQQVTLSCSPISGHRSVSWYQQTPGQGLQFLFEYFSETQRNKGNFPGRFSGRQFSNSRSEMNVSTLELGDSALYLCASSLVGRGPEKLFFGSGTQLSVL.

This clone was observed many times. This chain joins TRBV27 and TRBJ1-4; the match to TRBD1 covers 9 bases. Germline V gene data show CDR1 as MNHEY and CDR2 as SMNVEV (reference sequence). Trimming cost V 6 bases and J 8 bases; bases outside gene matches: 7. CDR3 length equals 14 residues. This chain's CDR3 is CASRAGTGIEKLFF. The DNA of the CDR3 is TGTGCCAGCAGAGCCGGGACAGGGATAGAAAAACTGTTTTTT.

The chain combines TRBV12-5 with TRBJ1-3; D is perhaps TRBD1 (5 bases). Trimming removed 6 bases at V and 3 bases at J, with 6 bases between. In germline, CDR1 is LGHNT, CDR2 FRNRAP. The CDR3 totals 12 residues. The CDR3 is CASGRDGNTIYF. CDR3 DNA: TGTGCTAGTGGCAGGGATGGAAACACCATATATTTT.

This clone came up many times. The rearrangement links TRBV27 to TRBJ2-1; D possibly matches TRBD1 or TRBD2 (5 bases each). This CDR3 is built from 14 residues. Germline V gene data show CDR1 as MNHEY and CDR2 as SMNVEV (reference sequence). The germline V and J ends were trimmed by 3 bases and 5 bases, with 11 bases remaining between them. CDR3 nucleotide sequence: TGTGCCAGCAGTTTGGGACCTACAAACAATGAGCAGTTCTTC. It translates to CASSLGPTNNEQFF.

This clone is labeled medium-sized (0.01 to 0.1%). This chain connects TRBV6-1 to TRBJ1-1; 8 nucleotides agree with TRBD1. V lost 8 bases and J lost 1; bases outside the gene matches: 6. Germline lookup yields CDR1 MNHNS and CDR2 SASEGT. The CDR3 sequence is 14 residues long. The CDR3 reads CASGRTGRNTEAFF. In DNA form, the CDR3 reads TGTGCCAGCGGTCGGACAGGGAGGAACACTGAAGCTTTCTTT.

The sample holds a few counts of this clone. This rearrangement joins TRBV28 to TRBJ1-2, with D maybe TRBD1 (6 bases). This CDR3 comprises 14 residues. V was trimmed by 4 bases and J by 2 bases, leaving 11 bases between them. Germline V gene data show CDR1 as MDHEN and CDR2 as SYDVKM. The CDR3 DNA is TGTGCCAGCAGTTCACTTACAGGGAACTATGGCTACACCTTC. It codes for CASSSLTGNYGYTF.

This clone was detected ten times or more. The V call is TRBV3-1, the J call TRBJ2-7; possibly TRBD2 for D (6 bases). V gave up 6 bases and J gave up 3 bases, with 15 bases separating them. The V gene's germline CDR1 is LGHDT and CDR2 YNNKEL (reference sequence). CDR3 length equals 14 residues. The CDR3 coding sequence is TGTGCCAGCAGTTACGGGACTCGGAACTACGAGCAGTACTTC. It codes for CASSYGTRNYEQYF.

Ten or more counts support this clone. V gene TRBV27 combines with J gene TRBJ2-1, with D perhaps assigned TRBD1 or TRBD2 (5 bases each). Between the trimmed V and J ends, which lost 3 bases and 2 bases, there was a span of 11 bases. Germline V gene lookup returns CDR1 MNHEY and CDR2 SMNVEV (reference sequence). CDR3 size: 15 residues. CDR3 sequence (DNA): TGTGCCAGCAGTTTCGAGGGACCGACCTACAATGAGCAGTTCTTC. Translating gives CASSFEGPTYNEQFF.

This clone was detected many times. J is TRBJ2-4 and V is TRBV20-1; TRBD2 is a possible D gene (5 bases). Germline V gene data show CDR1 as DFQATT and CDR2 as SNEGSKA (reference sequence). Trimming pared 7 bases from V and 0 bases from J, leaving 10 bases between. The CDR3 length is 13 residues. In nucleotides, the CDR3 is TGCAGTGAAGCGGATCAAGCCAAAAACATTCAGTACTTC. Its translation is CSEADQAKNIQYF.

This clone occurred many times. Here the CDR3 DNA reads TGTGCCAGCAGCGCGAAACCCCTTCCGGACGCAAGGGAAAGCCTCCACTTT. As protein: CASSAKPLPDARESLHF. This chain links TRBV9 with TRBJ1-6; D remains ambiguous. The germline V gene encodes CDR1 SGDLS and CDR2 YYNGEE. The CDR3 is 17 residues long. Trimming took off 3 bases at V and 15 bases at J, with 28 bases between the two ends.

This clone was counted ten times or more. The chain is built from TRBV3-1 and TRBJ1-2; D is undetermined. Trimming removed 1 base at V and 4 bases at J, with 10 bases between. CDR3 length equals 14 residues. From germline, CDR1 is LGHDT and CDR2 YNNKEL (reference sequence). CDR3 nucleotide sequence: TGTGCCAGCAGCCAAGGAGTCGCCCCCTATGGCTACACCTTC. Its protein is CASSQGVAPYGYTF. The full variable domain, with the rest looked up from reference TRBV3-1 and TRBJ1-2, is DTAVSQTPKYLVTQMGNDKSIKCEQNLGHDTMYWYKQDSKKFLKIMFSYNNKELIINETVPNRFSPKSPDKAHLNLHINSLELGDSAVYFCASSQGVAPYGYTFGSGTRLTVV.

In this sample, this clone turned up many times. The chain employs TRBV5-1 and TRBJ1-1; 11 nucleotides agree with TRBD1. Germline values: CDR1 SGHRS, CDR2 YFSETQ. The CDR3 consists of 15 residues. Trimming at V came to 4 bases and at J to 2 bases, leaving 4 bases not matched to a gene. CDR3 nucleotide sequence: TGCGCCAGCAGCCCCGGACAGGGGGCTAACACTGAAGCTTTCTTT. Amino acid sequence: CASSPGQGANTEAFF.

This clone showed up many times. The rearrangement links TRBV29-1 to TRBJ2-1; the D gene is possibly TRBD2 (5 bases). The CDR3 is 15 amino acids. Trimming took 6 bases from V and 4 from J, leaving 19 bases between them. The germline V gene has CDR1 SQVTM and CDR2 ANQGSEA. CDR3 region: CSVPRGSSSYNEQFF. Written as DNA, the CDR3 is TGCAGCGTGCCCCGGGGAAGTTCTAGTTACAATGAGCAGTTCTTC.

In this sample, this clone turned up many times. CDR3 sequence (DNA): TGTGCCAGCAGCTTAAGCGGAGACAATGAGCAGTTCTTC. Its translation is CASSLSGDNEQFF. This chain joins TRBV7-9 and TRBJ2-1, with a weak D call TRBD2 (5 bases). The CDR3 length is 13 residues. Germline V gene sequence: CDR1 SEHNR, CDR2 FQNEAQ (reference sequence). V was trimmed by 2 bases and J by 5 bases, leaving 7 bases between them.

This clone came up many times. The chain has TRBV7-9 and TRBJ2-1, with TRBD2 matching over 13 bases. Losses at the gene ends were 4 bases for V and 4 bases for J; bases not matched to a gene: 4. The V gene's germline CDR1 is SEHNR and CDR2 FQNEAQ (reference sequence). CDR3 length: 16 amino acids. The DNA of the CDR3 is TGTGCCAGCAGCTCGCCGGGACTAGCGGGATACAATGAGCAGTTCTTC. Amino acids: CASSSPGLAGYNEQFF.

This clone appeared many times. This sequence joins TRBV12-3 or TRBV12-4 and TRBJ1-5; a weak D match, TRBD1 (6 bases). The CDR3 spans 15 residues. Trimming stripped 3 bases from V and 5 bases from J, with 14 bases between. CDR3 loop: CASSLGNRADQPQHF. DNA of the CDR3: TGTGCCAGCAGTTTGGGTAACAGGGCAGATCAGCCCCAGCATTTT.

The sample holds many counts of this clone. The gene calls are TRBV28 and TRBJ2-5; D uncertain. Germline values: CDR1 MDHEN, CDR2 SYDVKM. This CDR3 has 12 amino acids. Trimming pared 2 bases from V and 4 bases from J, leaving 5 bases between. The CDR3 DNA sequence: TGTGCCAGCAGTTTAAACGGAGAGACCCAGTACTTC. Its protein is CASSLNGETQYF.

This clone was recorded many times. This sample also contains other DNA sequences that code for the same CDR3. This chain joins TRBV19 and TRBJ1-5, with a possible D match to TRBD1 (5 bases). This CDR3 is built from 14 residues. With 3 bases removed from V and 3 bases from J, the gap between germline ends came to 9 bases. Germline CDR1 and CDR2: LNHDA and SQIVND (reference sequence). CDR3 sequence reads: CASSITGDNQPQHF. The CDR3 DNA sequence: TGTGCCAGTAGTATCACGGGGGACAATCAGCCCCAGCATTTT.

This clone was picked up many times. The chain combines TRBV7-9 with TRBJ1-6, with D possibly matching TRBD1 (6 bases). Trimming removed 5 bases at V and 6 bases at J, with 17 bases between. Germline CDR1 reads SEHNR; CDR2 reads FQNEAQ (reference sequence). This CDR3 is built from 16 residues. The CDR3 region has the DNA TGTGCCAGCAGCCGAGGGGGGGACGTCTTTAATTCACCCCTCCACTTT. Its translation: CASSRGGDVFNSPLHF.

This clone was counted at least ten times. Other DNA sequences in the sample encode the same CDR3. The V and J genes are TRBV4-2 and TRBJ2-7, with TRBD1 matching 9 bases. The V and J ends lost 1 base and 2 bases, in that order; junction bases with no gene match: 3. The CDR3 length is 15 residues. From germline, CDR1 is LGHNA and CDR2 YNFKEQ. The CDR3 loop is CASSQAGTGTYEQYF. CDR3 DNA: TGTGCCAGCAGCCAAGCTGGGACAGGGACCTACGAGCAGTACTTC.

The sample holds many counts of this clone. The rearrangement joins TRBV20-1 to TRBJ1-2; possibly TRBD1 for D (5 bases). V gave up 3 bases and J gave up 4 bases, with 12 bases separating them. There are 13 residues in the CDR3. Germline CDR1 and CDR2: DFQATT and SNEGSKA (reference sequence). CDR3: CSASRLGVYGYTF. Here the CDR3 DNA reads TGCAGTGCTAGTCGTCTGGGGGTCTATGGCTACACCTTC.

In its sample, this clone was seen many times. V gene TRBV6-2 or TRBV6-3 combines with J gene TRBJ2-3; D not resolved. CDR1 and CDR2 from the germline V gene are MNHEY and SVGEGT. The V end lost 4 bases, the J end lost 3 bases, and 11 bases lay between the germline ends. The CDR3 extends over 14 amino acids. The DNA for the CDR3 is TGTGCCAGCAGTTTCAAATTAGCAACAGATACGCAGTATTTT. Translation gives CASSFKLATDTQYF.

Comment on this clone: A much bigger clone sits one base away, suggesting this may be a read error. The CDR3 region has the DNA TGTGCCAGCAGCCAAGGCCCCTGGGAGACCCAGTACTTC. This sequence encodes CASSQGPWETQYF. The chain employs TRBV14 and TRBJ2-5; D not resolved. Trimming stripped 1 base from V and 5 bases from J, with 8 bases between. CDR3 size: 13 residues. Germline V CDR1 and CDR2: SGHDN, FVKESK.